This T cell receptor (beta chain) is from a study of blood T cell repertoires in COVID-19. At the level of the study: The origin of the acute and convalescent COVID-19 samples was the United States, Italy and Spain.

With 0 bases removed from V and 1 base from J, the gap between germline ends came to 12 bases. Germline V CDR1 and CDR2: KGHSH, LQKENI. The CDR3 sequence is 16 residues long. Profiling relied on immunoSEQ multiplex PCR, and the TCRdb table lists in-frame clones only, not all of them. The sample holds approximately 490,000 clones, about nine tenths seen once. All enrollees were roughly 18 to 90 years old and from approximately 24 US areas. Each recovered donor of Cohort 3 presented with two negative PCRs, clearance, or symptom resolution. The TCR sequence derives from a woman younger than 35 who had recovered from COVID-19. The sample consisted of PBMCs or T cells enriched from blood (not recorded which). This chain joins TRBV18 and TRBJ1-1; maybe TRBD1 (6 bases). CDR3 residues: CASSPPERDTNTEAFF. The CDR3 coding sequence is TGTGCCAGCTCACCACCTGAGAGGGACACGAACACTGAAGCTTTCTTT. Full variable domain (missing parts from reference TRBV18 and TRBJ1-1): NAGVMQNPRHLVRRRGQEARLRCSPMKGHSHVYWYRQLPEEGLKFMVYLQKENIIDESGMPKERFSAEFPKEGPSILRIQQVVRGDSAAYFCASSPPERDTNTEAFFGQGTRLTVV.